This T cell receptor (beta chain) emerged from a study of radiotherapy plus CTLA-4 blockade in lung cancer. Study outcomes and limitations: After radiotherapy and ipilimumab, tumor-derived clones expanded in peripheral blood.

TCRdb keeps only in-frame clones here, not all; method: immunoSEQ multiplex PCR. The sample records fewer than 140,000 clones, about 85% being singletons. Note on this clone: Its matching antigen is unknown.

The sample consisted of peripheral blood, taken from a patient treated with radiotherapy plus ipilimumab. This TCR was sampled from a human donor with non-small cell lung cancer that progressed on radiotherapy plus ipilimumab. Some clones in this sample may be carry-over from other donors' samples.

The CDR3 region has the DNA TGTGCCAGCAGCTTAATGCCCTCGGGACAGGGAGGGTACGAGCAGTACTTC. It translates to CASSLMPSGQGGYEQYF. The chain uses TRBV7-3 and TRBJ2-7; the match to TRBD1 covers 9 bases. There are 17 residues in the CDR3. The V gene's germline CDR1 is SGHTA and CDR2 FQGTGA. With V trimmed by 1 base and J by 4 bases, 11 bases remained unmatched.